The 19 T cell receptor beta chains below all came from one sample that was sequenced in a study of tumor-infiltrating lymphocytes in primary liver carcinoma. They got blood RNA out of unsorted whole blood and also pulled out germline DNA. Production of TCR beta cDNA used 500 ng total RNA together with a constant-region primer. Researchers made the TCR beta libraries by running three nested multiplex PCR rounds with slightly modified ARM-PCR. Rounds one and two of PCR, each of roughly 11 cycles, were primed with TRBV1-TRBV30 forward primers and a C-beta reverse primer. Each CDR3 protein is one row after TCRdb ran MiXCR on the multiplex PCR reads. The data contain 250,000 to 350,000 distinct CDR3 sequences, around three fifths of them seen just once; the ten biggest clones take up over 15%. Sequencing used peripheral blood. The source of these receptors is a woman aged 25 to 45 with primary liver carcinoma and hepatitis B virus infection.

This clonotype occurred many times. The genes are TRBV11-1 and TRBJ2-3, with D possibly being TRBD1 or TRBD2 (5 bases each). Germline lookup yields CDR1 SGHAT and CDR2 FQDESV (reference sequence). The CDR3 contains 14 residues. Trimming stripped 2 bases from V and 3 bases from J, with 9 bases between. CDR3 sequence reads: CASSLFGGTDTQYF. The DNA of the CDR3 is TGTGCCAGCAGCTTATTTGGGGGTACAGATACGCAGTATTTT.

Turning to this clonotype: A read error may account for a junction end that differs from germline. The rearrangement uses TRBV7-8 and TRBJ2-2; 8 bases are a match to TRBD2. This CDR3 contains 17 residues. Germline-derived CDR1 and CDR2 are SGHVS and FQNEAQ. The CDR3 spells CASSLSALAASTGELLF. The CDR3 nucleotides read TGTGCCAGCAGCTTATCGGCACTAGCGGCGAGCACCGGGGAGCTGCTTTTT. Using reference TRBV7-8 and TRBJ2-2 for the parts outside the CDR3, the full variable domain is GAGVSQSPRYKVAKRGQDVALRCDPISGHVSLFWYQQALGQGPEFLTYFQNEAQLDKSGLPSDRFFAERPEGSVSTLKIQRTQQEDSAVYLCASSLSALAASTGELLFGEGSRLTVL.

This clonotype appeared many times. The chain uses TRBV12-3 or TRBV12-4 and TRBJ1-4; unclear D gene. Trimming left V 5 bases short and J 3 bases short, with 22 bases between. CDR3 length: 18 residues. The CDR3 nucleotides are TGTGCCAGCAGTAACACCCGGGTCTCTCCAAGGGCTAATGAAAAACTGTTTTTT. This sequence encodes CASSNTRVSPRANEKLFF.

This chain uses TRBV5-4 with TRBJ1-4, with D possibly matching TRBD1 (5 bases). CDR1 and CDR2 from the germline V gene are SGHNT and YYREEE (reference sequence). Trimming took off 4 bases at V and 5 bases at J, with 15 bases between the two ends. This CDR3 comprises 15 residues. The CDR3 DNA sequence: TGTGCCAGCAGCGCCAACCAGGGCCTCAATGAAAAACTGTTTTTT. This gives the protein CASSANQGLNEKLFF. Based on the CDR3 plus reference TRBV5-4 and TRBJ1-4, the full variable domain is ETGVTQSPTHLIKTRGQQVTLRCSSQSGHNTVSWYQQALGQGPQFIFQYYREEENGRGNFPPRFSGLQFPNYSSELNVNALELDDSALYLCASSANQGLNEKLFFGSGTQLSVL.

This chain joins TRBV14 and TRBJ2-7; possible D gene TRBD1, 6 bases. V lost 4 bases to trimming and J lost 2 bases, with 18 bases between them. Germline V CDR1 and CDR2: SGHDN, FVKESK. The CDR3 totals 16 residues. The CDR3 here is CASSPRRGTKTYEQYF. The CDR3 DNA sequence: TGTGCCAGCAGCCCCCGAAGGGGGACGAAGACCTACGAGCAGTACTTC.

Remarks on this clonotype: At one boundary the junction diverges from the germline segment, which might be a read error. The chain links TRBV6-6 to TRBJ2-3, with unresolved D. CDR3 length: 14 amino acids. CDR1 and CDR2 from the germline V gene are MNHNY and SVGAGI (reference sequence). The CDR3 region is CAGRYGVTTDTQCF. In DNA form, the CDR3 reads TGTGCCGGCAGGTACGGAGTCACCACAGATACTCAGTGTTTT.

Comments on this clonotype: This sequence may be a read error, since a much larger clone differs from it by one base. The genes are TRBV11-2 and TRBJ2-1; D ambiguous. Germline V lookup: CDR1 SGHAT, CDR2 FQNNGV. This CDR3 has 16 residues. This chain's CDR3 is CASSLSSVWSYNERFF. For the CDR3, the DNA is TGTGCCAGCAGCTTATCCTCGGTTTGGTCTTACAATGAGCGGTTCTTC.

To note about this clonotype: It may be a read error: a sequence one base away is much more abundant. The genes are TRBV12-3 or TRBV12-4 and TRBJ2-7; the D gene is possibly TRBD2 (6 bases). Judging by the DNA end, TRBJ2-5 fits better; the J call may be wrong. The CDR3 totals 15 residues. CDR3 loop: CASRSRRTGVETQYF. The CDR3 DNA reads TGTGCCAGCAGGTCCCGGCGCACGGGGGTAGAGACCCAGTACTTC.

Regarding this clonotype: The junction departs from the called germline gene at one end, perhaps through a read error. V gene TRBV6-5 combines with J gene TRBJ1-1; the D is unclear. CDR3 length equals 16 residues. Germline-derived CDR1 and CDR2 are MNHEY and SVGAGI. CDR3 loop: CASSYQFQLVGTEAFF. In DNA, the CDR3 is TGTGCCAGTAGTTACCAATTCCAGCTGGTAGGCACTGAAGCTTTCTTT.

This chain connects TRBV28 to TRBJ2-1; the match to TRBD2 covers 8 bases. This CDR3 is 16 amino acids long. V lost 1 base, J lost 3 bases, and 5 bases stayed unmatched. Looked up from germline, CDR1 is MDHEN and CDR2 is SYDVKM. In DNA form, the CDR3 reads TGTGCCAGCAGTTTATACGGGAGGGCCTACTACAATGAGCAGTTCTTC. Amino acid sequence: CASSLYGRAYYNEQFF.

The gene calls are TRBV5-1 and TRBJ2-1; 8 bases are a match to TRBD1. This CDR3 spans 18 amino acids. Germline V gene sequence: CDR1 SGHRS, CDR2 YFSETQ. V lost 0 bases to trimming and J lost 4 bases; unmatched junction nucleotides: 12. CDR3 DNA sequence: TGCGCCAGCAGCTTGGTGGACAGGGTTAGGGTTACGTACAATGAGCAGTTCTTC. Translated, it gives CASSLVDRVRVTYNEQFF.

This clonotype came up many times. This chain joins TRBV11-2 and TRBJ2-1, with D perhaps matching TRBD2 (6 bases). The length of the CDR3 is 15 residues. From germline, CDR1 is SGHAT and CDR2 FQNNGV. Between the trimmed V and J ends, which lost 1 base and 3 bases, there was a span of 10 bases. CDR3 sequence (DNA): TGTGCCAGCAGCTTAGGCGGGGCTAACTACAATGAGCAGTTCTTC. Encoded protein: CASSLGGANYNEQFF. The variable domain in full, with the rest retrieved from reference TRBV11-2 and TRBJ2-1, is EAGVAQSPRYKIIEKRQSVAFWCNPISGHATLYWYQQILGQGPKLLIQFQNNGVVDDSQLPKDRFSAERLKGVDSTLKIQPAKLEDSAVYLCASSLGGANYNEQFFGPGTRLTVL.

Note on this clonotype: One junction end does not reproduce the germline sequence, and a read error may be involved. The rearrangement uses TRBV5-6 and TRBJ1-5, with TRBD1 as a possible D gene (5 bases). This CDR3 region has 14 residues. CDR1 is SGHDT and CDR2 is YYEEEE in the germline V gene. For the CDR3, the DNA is TGTGCCAGCGGCTTCCAGGGTCGGAATCAGTCCCAGCATTTT. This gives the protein CASGFQGRNQSQHF.

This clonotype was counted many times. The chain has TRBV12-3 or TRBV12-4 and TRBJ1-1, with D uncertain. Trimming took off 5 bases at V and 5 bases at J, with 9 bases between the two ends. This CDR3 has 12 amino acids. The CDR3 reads CASSPGWTEAFF. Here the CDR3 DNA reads TGTGCCAGCAGTCCGGGGTGGACTGAAGCTTTCTTT.

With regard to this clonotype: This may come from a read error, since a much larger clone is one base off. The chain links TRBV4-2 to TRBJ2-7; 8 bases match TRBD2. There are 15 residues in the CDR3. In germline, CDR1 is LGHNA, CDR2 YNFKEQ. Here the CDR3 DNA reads TGTGCCAGCACCCAAGGATGGGCGGGAGGCGACGAGCAGTACTTC. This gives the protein CASTQGWAGGDEQYF.

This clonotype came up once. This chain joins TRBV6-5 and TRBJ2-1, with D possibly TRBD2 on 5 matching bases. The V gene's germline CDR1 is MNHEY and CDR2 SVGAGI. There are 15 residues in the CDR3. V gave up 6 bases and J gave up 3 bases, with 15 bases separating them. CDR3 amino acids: CASRLTNGVYNEQFF. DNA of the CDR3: TGTGCCAGCAGACTGACTAACGGAGTCTACAATGAGCAGTTCTTC.

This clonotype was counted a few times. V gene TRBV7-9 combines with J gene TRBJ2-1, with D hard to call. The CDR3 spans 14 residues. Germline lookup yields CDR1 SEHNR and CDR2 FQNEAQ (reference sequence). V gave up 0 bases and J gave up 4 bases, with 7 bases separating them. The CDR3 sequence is CASSLAQTYNEQFF. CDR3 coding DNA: TGTGCCAGCAGCTTAGCACAGACATACAATGAGCAGTTCTTC. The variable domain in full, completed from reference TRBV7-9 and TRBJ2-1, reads DTGVSQNPRHKITKRGQNVTFRCDPISEHNRLYWYRQTLGQGPEFLTYFQNEAQLEKSRLLSDRFSAERPKGSFSTLEIQRTEQGDSAMYLCASSLAQTYNEQFFGPGTRLTVL.

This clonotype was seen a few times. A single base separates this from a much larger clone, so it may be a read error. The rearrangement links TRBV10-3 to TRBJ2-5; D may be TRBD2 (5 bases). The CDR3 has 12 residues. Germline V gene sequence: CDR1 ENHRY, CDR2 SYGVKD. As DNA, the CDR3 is TGTGCCATCAGTGAGAAGGGAGAGACCCGGTACTTC. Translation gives CAISEKGETRYF.

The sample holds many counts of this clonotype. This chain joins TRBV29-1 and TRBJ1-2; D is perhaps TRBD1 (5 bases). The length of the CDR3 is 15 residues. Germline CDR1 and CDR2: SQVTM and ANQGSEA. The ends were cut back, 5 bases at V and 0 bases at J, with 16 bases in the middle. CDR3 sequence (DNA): TGCAGCGTTACCGGGACGGTCGTTACTAACTATGGCTACACCTTC. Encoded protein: CSVTGTVVTNYGYTF.